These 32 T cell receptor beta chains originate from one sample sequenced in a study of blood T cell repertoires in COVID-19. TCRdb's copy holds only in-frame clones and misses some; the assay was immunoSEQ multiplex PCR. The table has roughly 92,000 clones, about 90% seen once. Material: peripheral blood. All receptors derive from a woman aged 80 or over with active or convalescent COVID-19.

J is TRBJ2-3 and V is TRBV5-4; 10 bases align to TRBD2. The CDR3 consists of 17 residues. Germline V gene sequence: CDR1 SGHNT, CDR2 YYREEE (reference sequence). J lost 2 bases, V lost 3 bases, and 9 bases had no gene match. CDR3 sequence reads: CASSSTSGPRSTDTQYF. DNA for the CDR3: TGTGCCAGCAGCTCGACTAGCGGGCCCAGATCCACAGATACGCAGTATTTT.

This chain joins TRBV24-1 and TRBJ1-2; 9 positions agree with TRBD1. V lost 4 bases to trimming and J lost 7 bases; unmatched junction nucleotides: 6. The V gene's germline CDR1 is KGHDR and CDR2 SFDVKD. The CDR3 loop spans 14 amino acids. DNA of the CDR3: TGTGCCACCAGTGACTCGGACAGGGGAACTGGCTACACCTTC. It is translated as CATSDSDRGTGYTF.

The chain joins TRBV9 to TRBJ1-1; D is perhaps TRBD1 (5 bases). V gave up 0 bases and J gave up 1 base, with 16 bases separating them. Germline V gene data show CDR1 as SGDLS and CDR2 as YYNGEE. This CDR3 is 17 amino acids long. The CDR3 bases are TGTGCCAGCAGCGTAGCTAAGGGGATAAGGTCGAACACTGAAGCTTTCTTT. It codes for CASSVAKGIRSNTEAFF. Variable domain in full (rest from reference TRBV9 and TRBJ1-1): DSGVTQTPKHLITATGQRVTLRCSPRSGDLSVYWYQQSLDQGLQFLIQYYNGEERAKGNILERFSAQQFPDLHSELNLSSLELGDSALYFCASSVAKGIRSNTEAFFGQGTRLTVV.

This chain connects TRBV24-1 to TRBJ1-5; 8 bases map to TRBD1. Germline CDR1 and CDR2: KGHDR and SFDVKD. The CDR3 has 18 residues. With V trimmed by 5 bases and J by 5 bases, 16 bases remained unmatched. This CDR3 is CATSALPPDRAFYQPQHF. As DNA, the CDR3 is TGTGCCACCAGTGCCCTCCCCCCGGACAGGGCTTTCTATCAGCCCCAGCATTTT.

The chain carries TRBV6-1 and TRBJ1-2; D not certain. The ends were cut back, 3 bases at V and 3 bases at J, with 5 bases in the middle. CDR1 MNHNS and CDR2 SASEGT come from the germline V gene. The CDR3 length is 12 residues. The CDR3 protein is CASSDSYYGYTF. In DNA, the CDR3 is TGTGCCAGCAGTGACAGTTACTATGGCTACACCTTC.

The DNA of the CDR3 is TGCGCCAGCAGCCAAGGGACCAACTCGGGGAAGTACTTC. Its translation: CASSQGTNSGKYF. This chain uses TRBV4-1 with TRBJ2-7, with D possibly matching TRBD2 (5 bases). The CDR3 sequence is 13 residues long. With 1 base removed from V and 11 bases from J, the gap between germline ends came to 15 bases. The germline gives CDR1 MGHRA, CDR2 YSYEKL.

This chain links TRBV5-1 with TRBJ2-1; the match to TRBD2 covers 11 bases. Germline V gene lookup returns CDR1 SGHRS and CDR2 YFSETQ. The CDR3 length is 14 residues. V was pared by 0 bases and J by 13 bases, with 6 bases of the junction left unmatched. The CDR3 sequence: CASSLGLAGSDQFF. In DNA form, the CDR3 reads TGCGCCAGCAGCTTGGGACTAGCGGGGTCCGACCAGTTCTTC.

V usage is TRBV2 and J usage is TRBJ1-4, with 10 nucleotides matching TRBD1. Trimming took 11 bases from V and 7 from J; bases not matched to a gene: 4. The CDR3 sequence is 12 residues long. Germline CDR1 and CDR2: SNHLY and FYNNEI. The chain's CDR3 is CAGGQGGEKLFF. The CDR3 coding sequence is TGTGCCGGAGGACAGGGGGGTGAAAAACTGTTTTTT. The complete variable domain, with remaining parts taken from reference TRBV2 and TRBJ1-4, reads EPEVTQTPSHQVTQMGQEVILRCVPISNHLYFYWYRQILGQKVEFLVSFYNNEISEKSEIFDDQFSVERPDGSNFTLKIRSTKLEDSAMYFCAGGQGGEKLFFGSGTQLSVL.

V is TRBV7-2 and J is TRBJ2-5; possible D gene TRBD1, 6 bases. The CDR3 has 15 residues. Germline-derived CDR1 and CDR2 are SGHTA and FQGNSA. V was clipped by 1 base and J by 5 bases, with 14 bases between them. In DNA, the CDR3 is TGTGCCAGCAGCTTAGTAGCAATGAGGGGGGAGACCCAGTACTTC. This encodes CASSLVAMRGETQYF.

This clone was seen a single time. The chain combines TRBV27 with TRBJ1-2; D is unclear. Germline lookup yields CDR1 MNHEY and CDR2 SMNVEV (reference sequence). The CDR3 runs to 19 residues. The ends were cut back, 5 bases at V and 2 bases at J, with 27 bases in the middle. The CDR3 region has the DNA TGTGCCAGCAGTCCATACAGATCTACTCAGGTCAACAGCAACTATGGCTACACCTTC. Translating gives CASSPYRSTQVNSNYGYTF.

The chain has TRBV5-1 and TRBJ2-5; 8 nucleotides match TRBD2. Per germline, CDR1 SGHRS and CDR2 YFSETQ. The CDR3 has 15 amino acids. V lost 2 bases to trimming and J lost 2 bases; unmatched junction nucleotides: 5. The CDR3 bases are TGCGCCAGCAGCTTCTTCACTAGCGGACAAGAGACCCAGTACTTC. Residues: CASSFFTSGQETQYF.

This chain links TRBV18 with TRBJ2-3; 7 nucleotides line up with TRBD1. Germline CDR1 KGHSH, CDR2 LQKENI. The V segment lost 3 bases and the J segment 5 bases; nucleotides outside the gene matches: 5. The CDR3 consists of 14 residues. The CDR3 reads CASSPYRGEDTQYF. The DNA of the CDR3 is TGTGCCAGCTCACCTTACAGGGGAGAAGATACGCAGTATTTT. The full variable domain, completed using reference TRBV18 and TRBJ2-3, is NAGVMQNPRHLVRRRGQEARLRCSPMKGHSHVYWYRQLPEEGLKFMVYLQKENIIDESGMPKERFSAEFPKEGPSILRIQQVVRGDSAAYFCASSPYRGEDTQYFGPGTRLTVL.

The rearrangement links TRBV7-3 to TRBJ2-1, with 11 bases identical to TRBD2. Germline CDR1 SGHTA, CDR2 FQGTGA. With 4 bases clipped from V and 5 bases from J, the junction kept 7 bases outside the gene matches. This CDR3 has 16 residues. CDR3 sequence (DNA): TGTGCCAGCAGCTCTTCCGGGACTAGCGGCAACAATGAGCAGTTCTTC. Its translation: CASSSSGTSGNNEQFF.

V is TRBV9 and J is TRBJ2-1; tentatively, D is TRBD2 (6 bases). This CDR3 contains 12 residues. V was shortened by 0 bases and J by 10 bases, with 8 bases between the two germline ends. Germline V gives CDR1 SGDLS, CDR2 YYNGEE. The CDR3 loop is CASSVVSGEQFF. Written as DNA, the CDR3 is TGTGCCAGCAGCGTAGTTAGCGGAGAGCAGTTCTTC.

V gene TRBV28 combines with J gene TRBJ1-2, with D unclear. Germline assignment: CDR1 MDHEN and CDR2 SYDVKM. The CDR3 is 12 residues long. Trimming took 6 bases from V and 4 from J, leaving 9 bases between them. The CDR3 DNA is TGTGCCAGCAGAGGAGTTGGCTATGGCTACACCTTC. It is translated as CASRGVGYGYTF.

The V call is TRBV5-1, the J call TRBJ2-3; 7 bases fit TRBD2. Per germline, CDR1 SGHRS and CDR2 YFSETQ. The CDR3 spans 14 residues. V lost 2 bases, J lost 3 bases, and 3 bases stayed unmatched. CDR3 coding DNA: TGCGCCAGCAGCTTTGCGGGAGCTACAGATACGCAGTATTTT. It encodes CASSFAGATDTQYF.

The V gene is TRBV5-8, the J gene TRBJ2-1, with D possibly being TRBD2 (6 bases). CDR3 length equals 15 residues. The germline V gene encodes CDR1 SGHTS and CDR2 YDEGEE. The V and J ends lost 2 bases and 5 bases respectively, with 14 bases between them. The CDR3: CASSFRALANNEQFF. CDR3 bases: TGTGCCAGCAGCTTCCGAGCCCTAGCGAACAATGAGCAGTTCTTC.

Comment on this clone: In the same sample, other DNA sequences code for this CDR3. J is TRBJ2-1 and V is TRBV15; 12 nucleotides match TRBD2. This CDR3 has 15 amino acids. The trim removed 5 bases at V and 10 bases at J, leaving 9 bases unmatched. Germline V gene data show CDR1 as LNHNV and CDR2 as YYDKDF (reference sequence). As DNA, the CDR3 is TGTGCCACCAGCGGGGTGACTAGCGGGAGAGGAGAGCAGTTCTTC. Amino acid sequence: CATSGVTSGRGEQFF.

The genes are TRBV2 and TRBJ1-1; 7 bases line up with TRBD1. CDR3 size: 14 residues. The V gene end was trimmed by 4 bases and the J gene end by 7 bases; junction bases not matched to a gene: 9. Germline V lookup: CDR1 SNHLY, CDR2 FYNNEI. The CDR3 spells CASSVVSQGVEAFF. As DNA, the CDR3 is TGTGCCAGCAGTGTCGTAAGTCAGGGGGTTGAAGCTTTCTTT.

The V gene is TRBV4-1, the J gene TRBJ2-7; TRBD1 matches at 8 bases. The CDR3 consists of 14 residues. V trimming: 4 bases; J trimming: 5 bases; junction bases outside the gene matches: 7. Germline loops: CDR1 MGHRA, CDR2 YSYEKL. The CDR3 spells CASSPRTGLDEQYF. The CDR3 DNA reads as TGCGCCAGCAGCCCACGGACAGGGCTTGACGAGCAGTACTTC.

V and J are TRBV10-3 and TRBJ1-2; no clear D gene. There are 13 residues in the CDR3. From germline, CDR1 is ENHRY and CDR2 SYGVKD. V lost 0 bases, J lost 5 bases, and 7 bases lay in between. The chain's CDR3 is CAISESRRYGYTF. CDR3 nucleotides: TGTGCCATCAGTGAGTCGAGGCGGTATGGCTACACCTTC.

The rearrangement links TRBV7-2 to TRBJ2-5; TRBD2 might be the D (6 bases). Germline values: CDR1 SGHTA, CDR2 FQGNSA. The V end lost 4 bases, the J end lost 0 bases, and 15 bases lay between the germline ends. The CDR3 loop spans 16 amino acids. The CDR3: CASSSEGAGNQETQYF. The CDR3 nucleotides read TGTGCCAGCAGCTCGGAAGGTGCGGGGAACCAAGAGACCCAGTACTTC.

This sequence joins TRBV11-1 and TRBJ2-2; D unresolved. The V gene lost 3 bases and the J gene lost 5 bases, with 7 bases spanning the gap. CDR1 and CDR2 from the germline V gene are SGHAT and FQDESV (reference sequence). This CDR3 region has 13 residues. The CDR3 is CASSFGRTGELFF. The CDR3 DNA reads TGTGCCAGCAGCTTTGGGCGAACCGGGGAGCTGTTTTTT. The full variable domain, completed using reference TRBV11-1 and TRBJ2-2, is EAEVAQSPRYKITEKSQAVAFWCDPISGHATLYWYRQILGQGPELLVQFQDESVVDDSQLPKDRFSAERLKGVDSTLKIQPAELGDSAMYLCASSFGRTGELFFGEGSRLTVL.

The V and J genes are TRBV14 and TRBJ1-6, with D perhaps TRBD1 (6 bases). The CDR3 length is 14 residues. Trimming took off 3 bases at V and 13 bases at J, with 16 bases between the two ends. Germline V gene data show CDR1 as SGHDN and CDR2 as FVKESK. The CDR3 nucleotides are TGTGCCAGCAGCCAGAACTTCAGGGGATCCCCCCTCCACTTT. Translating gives CASSQNFRGSPLHF.

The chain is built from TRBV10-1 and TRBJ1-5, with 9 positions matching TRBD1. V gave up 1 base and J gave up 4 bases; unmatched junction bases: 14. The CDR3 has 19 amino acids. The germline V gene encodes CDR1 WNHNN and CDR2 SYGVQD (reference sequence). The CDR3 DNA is TGCGCCAGCAGTGAGTGGGACAGGGAAGGGCTACTGGGGAATCAGCCCCAGCATTTT. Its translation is CASSEWDREGLLGNQPQHF.

CDR3 in DNA: TGTGCCAGCAGCCAGGGGGGCGGGAGGATAACTGGGGCCAACGTCCTGACTTTC. This encodes CASSQGGGRITGANVLTF. The genes are TRBV7-2 and TRBJ2-6, with a weak D call TRBD2 (8 bases). Per the germline V gene, CDR1 is SGHTA and CDR2 is FQGNSA. Trimming took 5 bases from V and 2 from J, leaving 19 bases between them. The CDR3 length is 18 residues. Filled out from reference TRBV7-2 and TRBJ2-6, the complete variable domain reads GAGVSQSPSNKVTEKGKDVELRCDPISGHTALYWYRQSLGQGLEFLIYFQGNSAPDKSGLPSDRFSAERTGGSVSTLTIQRTQQEDSAVYLCASSQGGGRITGANVLTFGAGSRLTVL.

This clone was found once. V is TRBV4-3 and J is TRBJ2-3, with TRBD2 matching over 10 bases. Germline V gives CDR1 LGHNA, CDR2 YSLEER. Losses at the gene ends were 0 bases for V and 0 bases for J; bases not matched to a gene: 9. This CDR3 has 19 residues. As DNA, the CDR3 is TGCGCCAGCAGCCAAGATCCGGAGACTAGCGGGCTTAGCACAGATACGCAGTATTTT. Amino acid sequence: CASSQDPETSGLSTDTQYF.

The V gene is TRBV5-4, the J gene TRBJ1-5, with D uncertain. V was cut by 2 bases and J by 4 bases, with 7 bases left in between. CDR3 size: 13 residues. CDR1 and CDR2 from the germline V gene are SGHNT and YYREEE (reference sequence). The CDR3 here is CASSFSGNQPQHF. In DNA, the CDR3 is TGTGCCAGCAGCTTTTCGGGGAATCAGCCCCAGCATTTT.

The CDR3 spells CASTLGLNTEAFF. Here the CDR3 DNA reads TGTGCCAGCACCCTAGGCTTGAACACTGAAGCTTTCTTT. The V call is TRBV6-5, the J call TRBJ1-1; D is uncertain. Germline CDR1 reads MNHEY; CDR2 reads SVGAGI. The ends were cut back, 7 bases at V and 0 bases at J, with 9 bases in the middle. CDR3 size: 13 residues.

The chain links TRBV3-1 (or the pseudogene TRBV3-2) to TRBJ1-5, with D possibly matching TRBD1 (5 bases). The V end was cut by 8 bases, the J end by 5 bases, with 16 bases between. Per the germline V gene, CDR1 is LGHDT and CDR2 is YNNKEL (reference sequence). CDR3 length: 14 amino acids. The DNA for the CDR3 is TGTGCCAGCTCCTACCGGGGGGGGGATCAGCCCCAGCATTTT. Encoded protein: CASSYRGGDQPQHF.

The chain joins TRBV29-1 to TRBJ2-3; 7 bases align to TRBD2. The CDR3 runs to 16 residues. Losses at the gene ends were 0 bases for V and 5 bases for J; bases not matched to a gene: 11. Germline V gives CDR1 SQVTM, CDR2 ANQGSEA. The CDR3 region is CSVEDWEGSGVDTQYF. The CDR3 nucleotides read TGCAGCGTTGAAGATTGGGAGGGAAGCGGCGTAGATACGCAGTATTTT.

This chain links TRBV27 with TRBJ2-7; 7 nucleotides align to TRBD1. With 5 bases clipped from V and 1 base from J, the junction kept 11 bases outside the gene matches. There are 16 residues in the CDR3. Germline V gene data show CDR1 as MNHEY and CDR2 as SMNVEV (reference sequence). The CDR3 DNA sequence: TGTGCCAGCAGTCCCTCCCGGGACAGCGTTTCCTACGAGCAGTACTTC. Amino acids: CASSPSRDSVSYEQYF.